Listed below are T cell receptor beta chains from one sample, sequenced in a study of T cell changes during pregnancy in multiple sclerosis. Measured with immunoSEQ multiplex PCR; TCRdb has only the in-frame clones, and not every one. The profile shows some 97,000 clones, approximately 90% of them singletons. The sample here was peripheral blood, taken in the second trimester of pregnancy. Receptors were obtained from a female donor with multiple sclerosis, enrolled in a pregnancy study. The CDR3 runs from the conserved cysteine through the conserved F or W.

CDR3 length	V gene	J gene	CDR3 protein
14	TRBV12-5	TRBJ2-2	CASGLRENTGELFF
16	TRBV28	TRBJ2-3	CASSLRMAGGADTQYF
15	TRBV27	TRBJ2-3	CASSRPGLLTDTQYF
14	TRBV5-8	TRBJ2-1	CASRPSVSRNEQFF
14	TRBV5-1	TRBJ1-1	CASSSGRGRSEAFF
15	TRBV7-3	TRBJ2-2	CASRFTGGNTGELFF
13	TRBV19	TRBJ1-1	CASSTGQRTEAFF
15	TRBV2	TRBJ2-2	CASSEQTVRGGELFF
13	TRBV5-8	TRBJ1-1	CASRPRVGTEAFF
15	TRBV7-9	TRBJ1-2	CASSLAGGTNYGYTF
15	TRBV5-4	TRBJ1-3	CASSSETGVGNTIYF
13	TRBV30	TRBJ1-4	CAWSRQGSEKLFF
17	TRBV28	TRBJ2-7	CASSSQEGLAAAYEQYF
14	TRBV5-4	TRBJ1-1	CASSLQGVGTEAFF
12	TRBV29-1	TRBJ2-3	CSTRVSKDTQYF
16	TRBV15	TRBJ2-1	CATSRPGLPGGDEQFF
16	TRBV4-1	TRBJ1-2	CASSQDWAGGLDGYTF
13	TRBV28	TRBJ2-2	CASKQQLTGELFF
15	TRBV5-1	TRBJ2-1	CASSLELASNNEQFF
16	TRBV5-1	TRBJ2-7	CASSLTIGTISYEQYF
14	TRBV21-1	TRBJ2-7	CASIPGQGAGEQYF
15	TRBV19	TRBJ2-1	CASRTGGDPYNEQFF